Following are 7 T cell receptor beta chains from one sample sequenced in a study of human T cells and chemical hapten exposure. The sample's time point: patch test 1, 2 weeks after DPC sensitization. Treatment reported: therapeutic diphenylcyclopropenone sensitization with weekly scalp DPC. The authors extracted total RNA from unfractionated whole blood. MiXCR, applied by TCRdb to the RACE reads, yields one record per CDR3 protein. The data show 35,000 or so distinct CDR3 sequences, 6% to 7% seen once. Material: whole blood, obtained in connection with sensitization to the hapten diphenylcyclopropenone (DPC). These receptors all stem from a young woman with alopecia areata. Some clones in this sample may be carry-over from other donors' samples.

Regarding this clonotype: One end of the junction varies from germline; a read error may be responsible. V gene TRBV14 combines with J gene TRBJ2-1; 8 nucleotides match TRBD2. Germline CDR1 and CDR2: SGHDN and FVKESK. This CDR3 has 13 residues. CDR3 region: CASSPSGGNKQFF. The CDR3 DNA reads as TGTGCCAGCAGCCCGAGCGGGGGCAATAAGCAGTTCTTC.

The chain links TRBV3-1 to TRBJ2-7; 10 bases match TRBD2. V lost 0 bases and J lost 0; bases outside the gene matches: 8. The CDR3 runs to 18 residues. The germline V gene has CDR1 LGHDT and CDR2 YNNKEL (reference sequence). CDR3 sequence reads: CASSQDSSGGLVSYEQYF. The CDR3 nucleotides read TGTGCCAGCAGCCAAGATTCTAGCGGGGGCCTTGTCTCCTACGAGCAGTACTTC.

This clonotype was picked up a small number of times. The rearrangement joins TRBV7-2 to TRBJ1-1; no firm D call. CDR3 size: 13 residues. Trimming removed 7 bases from V and 1 base from J, with 10 bases in between. The germline V gene encodes CDR1 SGHTA and CDR2 FQGNSA. CDR3 in amino acids: CASTLTPNTEAFF. The CDR3, as DNA: TGTGCCAGCACCTTGACACCGAACACTGAAGCTTTCTTT.

This clonotype was counted at least ten times. The chain carries TRBV20-1 and TRBJ2-4; D unclear. V was pared by 1 base and J by 6 bases, with 7 bases between. The CDR3 runs 12 residues. The germline gives CDR1 DFQATT, CDR2 SNEGSKA (reference sequence). CDR3 bases: TGCAGTGCTAGAGGGCGAGCAAACATTCAGTACTTC. As protein: CSARGRANIQYF.

There are many counts of this clonotype. The rearrangement links TRBV7-3 to TRBJ1-1; D not certain. V was cut by 2 bases and J by 1 base, with 8 bases left in between. CDR1 is SGHTA and CDR2 is FQGTGA in the germline V gene. The length of the CDR3 is 14 residues. This chain's CDR3 is CASSLGLTNTEAFF. The CDR3 region has the DNA TGTGCCAGCAGCTTAGGACTCACGAACACTGAAGCTTTCTTT.

This clonotype was seen ten or more times. The chain combines TRBV4-3 with TRBJ1-2; 9 bases map to TRBD1. The V gene's germline CDR1 is LGHNA and CDR2 YSLEER. The CDR3 has 16 amino acids. V trimming: 0 bases; J trimming: 2 bases; junction bases outside the gene matches: 4. CDR3 sequence (DNA): TGCGCCAGCAGCCAAGAGGTCACAGGGGGCAACTATGGCTACACCTTC. It encodes CASSQEVTGGNYGYTF.

This clonotype was found many times. V usage is TRBV6-5 and J usage is TRBJ1-6; D not certain. V dropped 11 bases and J dropped 4 bases, with 12 bases sitting between them. The CDR3 has 13 amino acids. Germline lookup yields CDR1 MNHEY and CDR2 SVGAGI. CDR3 protein: CASWAVYNSPLHF. For the CDR3, the DNA is TGTGCCTCGTGGGCAGTTTATAATTCACCCCTCCACTTT.